Detailed here is one TCR beta chain. Its target is unknown. This sample was included in a study of cytomegalovirus exposure and HLA in healthy donors. This CDR3 region has 16 residues. The germline gives CDR1 SGHTA, CDR2 FQGNSA. V lost 4 bases to trimming and J lost 5 bases; unmatched junction nucleotides: 6. This PCR relied on a set of 60 Vbeta primers and 13 Jbeta primers. The assay was immunoSEQ multiplex PCR, and TCRdb's table has in-frame clones only and misses some. Of approximately 70,000 clones in the sample, approximately 78% were seen once. Study-level points and caveats: Researchers had no immune exposure information except CMV serostatus available. The study designated roughly 150 TCR beta chains cytomegalovirus-associated.

The TCR comes from a man aged 40-50 years in good health and CMV-seronegative. This sequence joins TRBV7-2 and TRBJ2-1; 12 bases agree with TRBD2. Material for sequencing was PBMCs. CDR3 nucleotides: TGTGCCAGCAGCTCCCGACTAGCGGGAGTGAACAATGAGCAGTTCTTC. Protein product: CASSSRLAGVNNEQFF.